This TCR beta chain was documented in a study of prognosis after radiotherapy for stage I lung cancer. On the study more broadly: Stage I lung tumors that were newly diagnosed and primary were found in approximately 15 patients, while a handful of patients had oligometastatic NSCLC after surgical resection of the primary tumor. Concurrent therapy was given to no patient receiving stereotactic body radiotherapy.

The germline V gene encodes CDR1 MGHDK and CDR2 SYGVNS. V lost 3 bases and J lost 4; bases outside the gene matches: 7. The CDR3 has 15 residues. This clonotype occurred many times. Genomic DNA yielded TCR beta CDR3, amplified by two-round multiplex PCR. Used in first-round PCR were primers specific to each TRBV and TRBJ gene. Each CDR3 protein is one row after TCRdb ran MiXCR on the multiplex PCR reads. The sample records 13,000 or so distinct CDR3 sequences, 50% to 65% being singletons. The receptor was derived from a donor aged 50 or older with non-small cell lung cancer. Sequences were derived from PBMCs, sampled before or after stereotactic body radiation therapy (not recorded which). This chain links TRBV25-1 with TRBJ2-5; 8 nucleotides agree with TRBD2. CDR3 region: CASSDASGRTETQYF. CDR3 DNA: TGTGCCAGCAGTGATGCAAGCGGGAGAACAGAGACCCAGTACTTC.